This T cell receptor beta chain was sequenced during a study of blood T cell repertoires in COVID-19. Study details: Sources were T cells, B-cell-depleted T cells, or PBMCs; the material itself was cDNA or gDNA.

TCRdb's copy holds only in-frame clones and misses some; the assay was immunoSEQ multiplex PCR. Here the sample spans about 200,000 clones, around four fifths being singletons. The CDR3 runs 15 residues. V dropped 1 base and J dropped 2 bases, with 11 bases sitting between them. Germline loops: CDR1 SGHTA, CDR2 FQGNSA. The TCR sequence derives from a human donor with acute or convalescent COVID-19. The donor label of this sample is uncertain. The V gene is TRBV7-2, the J gene TRBJ1-2; D may be TRBD1 (6 bases). Specimen: peripheral blood. The DNA for the CDR3 is TGTGCCAGCAGCTTAGAATCTGGACAGAACTATGGCTACACCTTC. Protein: CASSLESGQNYGYTF.